What follows are 16 T cell receptor beta chains derived from one specimen sequenced in a study of Graves' ophthalmopathy and Graves' hyperthyroidism. RNA transcripts were the template, and TCR beta CDR3 regions were amplified from them. RT-PCR in the first round used HTBI primers; a second-round multiplex PCR followed. From the multiplex PCR reads, TCRdb called clonotypes with MiXCR, one entry per CDR3 protein. The profile covers under 800,000 distinct CDR3 sequences, with 20% to 25% appearing a single time and approximately 6.9% taken by the ten largest. The sequenced material came from peripheral blood. The receptors derive from a woman younger than 35 with stable Graves' hyperthyroidism. Some clones in this sample may be carry-over from other donors' samples.

This clonotype has a count of ten or more. The chain is built from TRBV15 and TRBJ1-2; D is unresolved. V was pared by 0 bases and J by 4 bases, with 15 bases between. CDR1 is LNHNV, CDR2 YYDKDF, per germline (reference sequence). The CDR3 sequence is 16 residues long. The CDR3 region is CATSRDLGSNLYGYTF. In nucleotides, the CDR3 is TGTGCCACCAGCAGAGATCTTGGCAGTAATCTCTATGGCTACACCTTC.

In this sample, this clonotype turned up many times. This chain links TRBV9 with TRBJ2-2, with D unresolved. The CDR3 has 14 amino acids. V lost 3 bases and J lost 3, with 9 bases in between. Germline V gives CDR1 SGDLS, CDR2 YYNGEE. As DNA, the CDR3 is TGTGCCAGCAGCGGGAGACCGGACACCGGGGAGCTGTTTTTT. This gives the protein CASSGRPDTGELFF.

V usage is TRBV14 and J usage is TRBJ2-2; D tentatively reads TRBD1 or TRBD2 (5 bases each). CDR3 length: 14 residues. Trimming pared 6 bases from V and 5 bases from J, leaving 13 bases between. CDR1 is SGHDN and CDR2 is FVKESK in the germline V gene. CDR3 DNA sequence: TGTGCCAGCAGGGGGGACCTCAGGACCGGGGAGCTGTTTTTT. Translating it yields CASRGDLRTGELFF. The complete variable domain, with remaining parts taken from reference TRBV14 and TRBJ2-2, reads EAGVTQFPSHSVIEKGQTVTLRCDPISGHDNLYWYRRVMGKEIKFLLHFVKESKQDESGMPNNRFLAERTGGTYSTLKVQPAELEDSGVYFCASRGDLRTGELFFGEGSRLTVL.

At least ten counts were recorded for this clonotype. The chain has TRBV3-1 and TRBJ2-5; 14 positions agree with TRBD2. The CDR3 is 19 residues long. Germline V gene sequence: CDR1 LGHDT, CDR2 YNNKEL (reference sequence). Trimming took 3 bases from V and 5 from J; bases not matched to a gene: 14. The CDR3 sequence is CASSQNPGTSGSIGETQYF. Written as DNA, the CDR3 is TGTGCCAGCAGCCAGAACCCCGGGACTAGCGGGAGCATCGGGGAGACCCAGTACTTC.

This clonotype came up a few times. The rearrangement uses TRBV12-3 or TRBV12-4 and TRBJ1-1, with D uncertain. Trimming pared 7 bases from V and 3 bases from J, leaving 15 bases between. This CDR3 spans 14 amino acids. CDR3 sequence: CASIPGPHHTEAFF. The CDR3 nucleotides are TGTGCCAGCATCCCCGGTCCCCACCACACTGAAGCTTTCTTT.

This clonotype was picked up many times. The CDR3 region is CASSYSTGAMNTEAFF. The DNA for the CDR3 is TGTGCCAGCAGTTACTCGACAGGGGCTATGAACACTGAAGCTTTCTTT. The rearrangement joins TRBV6-5 to TRBJ1-1; 8 nucleotides agree with TRBD1. CDR3 length: 16 residues. The germline CDR1 and CDR2 sequences are MNHEY and SVGAGI. V gave up 0 bases and J gave up 0 bases; unmatched junction bases: 3.

The chain is built from TRBV28 and TRBJ2-7; 9 bases are a match to TRBD1. Unmatched junction bases numbered 5, after V lost 5 bases and J lost 6 bases. Per the germline V gene, CDR1 is MDHEN and CDR2 is SYDVKM. The CDR3 loop spans 13 amino acids. CDR3 loop: CASSEGQGSEQYF. DNA for the CDR3: TGTGCCAGCAGTGAGGGACAGGGAAGCGAGCAGTACTTC.

The CDR3 reads CASSRGLAGGEQYF. DNA of the CDR3: TGTGCCAGTAGTAGGGGACTAGCGGGAGGCGAGCAGTACTTC. The J gene is TRBJ2-7, the V gene TRBV19; 15 bases are a match to TRBD2. J was trimmed by 6 bases and V by 4 bases; bases with no gene match: 1. The germline V gene encodes CDR1 LNHDA and CDR2 SQIVND (reference sequence). The CDR3 extends over 14 amino acids.

This chain joins TRBV12-3 or TRBV12-4 and TRBJ1-1, with D possibly being TRBD1 (6 bases). CDR3 length equals 15 residues. The ends were cut back, 6 bases at V and 0 bases at J, with 14 bases in the middle. The CDR3 coding sequence is TGTGCCAGCAGCCCCATCGGACAGATGAACACTGAAGCTTTCTTT. As protein: CASSPIGQMNTEAFF.

The V call is TRBV24-1, the J call TRBJ2-3, with D perhaps matching TRBD2 (6 bases). Trimming removed 9 bases at V and 0 bases at J, with 9 bases between. The germline CDR1 and CDR2 sequences are KGHDR and SFDVKD. The CDR3 sequence is 13 residues long. The CDR3 sequence: CATGGTSTDTQYF. The CDR3 DNA is TGTGCCACCGGGGGGACTAGCACAGATACGCAGTATTTT.

This clonotype was counted many times. The genes are TRBV29-1 and TRBJ2-7, with D perhaps TRBD1 (5 bases). Germline V lookup: CDR1 SQVTM, CDR2 ANQGSEA. The CDR3 is 12 residues long. Trimming pared 3 bases from V and 3 bases from J, leaving 9 bases between. The CDR3 spells CSVDDRIYEQYF. The CDR3 DNA follows: TGCAGCGTTGATGACAGAATCTACGAGCAGTACTTC.

The chain joins TRBV27 to TRBJ2-7, with 8 nucleotides matching TRBD1. The CDR3 loop spans 16 amino acids. J was trimmed by 4 bases and V by 2 bases; bases with no gene match: 10. The germline V gene has CDR1 MNHEY and CDR2 SMNVEV (reference sequence). The CDR3 region is CASSLLRRDRPYEQYF. CDR3 DNA: TGTGCCAGCAGTTTACTCCGCCGGGACAGGCCGTACGAGCAGTACTTC.

This clonotype showed up just a few times. The V call is TRBV20-1, the J call TRBJ2-2; 8 bases align to TRBD2. With V trimmed by 2 bases and J by 6 bases, 8 bases remained unmatched. CDR3 length equals 15 residues. Germline assignment: CDR1 DFQATT and CDR2 SNEGSKA (reference sequence). The CDR3 sequence: CSARRGGTRAGELFF. The CDR3 DNA is TGCAGTGCTAGACGGGGGGGGACCCGCGCCGGGGAGCTGTTTTTT.

This clonotype was found many times. The rearrangement uses TRBV2 and TRBJ2-5; TRBD2 aligns across 7 bases. Per germline, CDR1 SNHLY and CDR2 FYNNEI. V trimming: 7 bases; J trimming: 0 bases; junction bases outside the gene matches: 8. CDR3 length: 15 residues. CDR3 sequence (DNA): TGTGCCAGCAAGTGGGAGGGCCTGTACCAAGAGACCCAGTACTTC. Protein: CASKWEGLYQETQYF.

This clonotype has ten or more counts. This sequence joins TRBV11-2 and TRBJ2-7, with a tentative D call TRBD1 (6 bases). Germline-derived CDR1 and CDR2 are SGHAT and FQNNGV. Trimming shortened V by 5 bases and J by 2 bases, and 16 bases separated the two germline ends. This CDR3 has 15 amino acids. Here the CDR3 reads CASSPIYRDPYEQYF. CDR3 in DNA: TGTGCCAGCAGCCCGATTTACAGGGACCCCTACGAGCAGTACTTC.

This clonotype was picked up a small number of times. The chain combines TRBV15 with TRBJ2-4; 8 bases are shared with TRBD2. In germline, CDR1 is LNHNV, CDR2 YYDKDF (reference sequence). The CDR3 runs to 17 residues. J gave up 0 bases and V 2 bases, and 6 bases lay outside the gene matches. This CDR3 reads CATSRTGGLLAKNIQYF. The CDR3 region has the DNA TGTGCCACCAGCAGAACGGGGGGGCTACTAGCCAAAAACATTCAGTACTTC.